What follows describes a single T cell receptor beta chain. This sample was included in a study of blood T cell repertoires in COVID-19. CDR3 length: 15 amino acids. V shed 3 bases and J shed 3 bases, with 12 bases lying between them. Germline V CDR1 and CDR2: MDHEN, SYDVKM. Clones were read by immunoSEQ multiplex PCR, and TCRdb kept only the in-frame ones, dropping some. The data contain around 300,000 clones, around 87% of them seen just once; the ten biggest clones take up 1%. This chain uses TRBV28 with TRBJ1-5; D not resolved. The receptor's source is a man aged 45 to 65 with active or convalescent COVID-19. The specimen was peripheral blood. Written as DNA, the CDR3 is TGTGCCAGCAGTTTCCCCTACAGTCACAATCAGCCCCAGCATTTT. Its translation: CASSFPYSHNQPQHF.